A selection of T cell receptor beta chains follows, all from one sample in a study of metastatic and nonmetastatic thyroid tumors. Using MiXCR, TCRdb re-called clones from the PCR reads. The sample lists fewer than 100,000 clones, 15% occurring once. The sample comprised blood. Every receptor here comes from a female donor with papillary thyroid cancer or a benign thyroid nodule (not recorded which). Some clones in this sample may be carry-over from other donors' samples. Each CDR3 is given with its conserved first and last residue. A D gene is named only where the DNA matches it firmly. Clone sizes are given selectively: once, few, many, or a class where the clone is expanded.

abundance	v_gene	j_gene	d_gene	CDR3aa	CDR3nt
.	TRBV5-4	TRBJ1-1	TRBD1	CASSLASRQGAEAFF	TGTGCCAGCAGCTTGGCGTCGAGGCAGGGGGCTGAAGCTTTCTTT
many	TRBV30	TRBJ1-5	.	CAWSVSSYQPQHF	TGTGCCTGGAGTGTTTCTTCCTATCAGCCCCAGCATTTT
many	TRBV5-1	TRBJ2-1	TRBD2	CASSPTSGVIDNEQFF	TGCGCCAGCAGCCCAACTAGCGGGGTTATCGACAATGAGCAGTTCTTC
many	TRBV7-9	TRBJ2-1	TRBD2	CASSFASGGYNEQFF	TGTGCCAGCAGCTTTGCTAGCGGGGGGTACAATGAGCAGTTCTTC
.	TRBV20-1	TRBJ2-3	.	CSARGALGLTDTQYF	TGCAGTGCTAGAGGTGCGTTAGGGCTCACAGATACGCAGTATTTT
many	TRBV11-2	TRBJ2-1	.	CASSLSGTQDGEQFF	TGTGCCAGCAGCTTATCCGGGACACAGGACGGCGAGCAGTTCTTC
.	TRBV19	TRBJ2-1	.	CASSIEGAGGYNEQFF	TGCGCCAGTAGTATAGAGGGAGCTGGGGGATACAATGAGCAGTTCTTC
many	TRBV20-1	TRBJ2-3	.	CSAREVSTDTQYF	TGCAGTGCTAGAGAAGTTTCCACAGATACGCAGTATTTT
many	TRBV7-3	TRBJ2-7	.	CASSLGAGYEQYF	TGTGCCAGCAGCTTGGGAGCTGGCTACGAGCAGTACTTC
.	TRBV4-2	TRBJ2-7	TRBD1	CASRPETGDEYEQYF	TGTGCCAGCAGACCCGAGACAGGGGACGAGTACGAGCAGTACTTC
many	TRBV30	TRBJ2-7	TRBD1	CAWSGPGTGGYEQYF	TGTGCCTGGAGCGGACCCGGGACAGGGGGTTACGAGCAGTACTTC
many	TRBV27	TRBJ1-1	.	CASSLMDGDTEAFF	TGTGCCAGCAGTTTAATGGACGGGGACACTGAAGCTTTCTTT
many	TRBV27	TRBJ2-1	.	CASSLGPGEQFF	TGTGCCAGCAGTTTAGGGCCGGGTGAGCAGTTCTTC
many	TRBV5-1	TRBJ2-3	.	CASKPRGVSTDTQYF	TGCGCCAGCAAGCCGCGGGGCGTCAGCACAGATACGCAGTATTTT
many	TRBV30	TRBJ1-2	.	CAWIGGNYGYTF	TGTGCCTGGATCGGCGGCAACTATGGCTACACCTTC
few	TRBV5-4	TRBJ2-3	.	CASSPRPATGDTQYF	TGTGCCAGCAGCCCCCGTCCTGCTACGGGAGATACGCAGTATTTT
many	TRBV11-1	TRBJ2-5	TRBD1	CASSSRDREGGSRETQYF	TGTGCCAGCAGCTCAAGGGACAGGGAGGGGGGTTCGCGAGAGACCCAGTACTTC
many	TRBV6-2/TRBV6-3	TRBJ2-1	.	CASSSASGNDEQFF	TGTGCCAGCAGTTCCGCTTCCGGTAACGATGAGCAGTTCTTC
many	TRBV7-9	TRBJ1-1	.	CASSFDRKGTEAFF	TGTGCCAGCAGCTTCGACAGAAAAGGAACTGAAGCTTTCTTT
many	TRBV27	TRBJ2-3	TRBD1	CASRSPGGGDTQCF	TGTGCCAGCAGATCCCCAGGGGGCGGGGATACGCAGTGTTTT
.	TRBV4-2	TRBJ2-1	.	CASSQGGLGNEQFF	TGTGCCAGCAGCCAGGGGGGGCTAGGCAATGAGCAGTTCTTC
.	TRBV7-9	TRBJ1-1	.	CASSGSLEAFF	TGTGCCAGCAGCGGTAGTCTAGAAGCTTTCTTT
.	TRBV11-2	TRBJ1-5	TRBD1	CASSLARGRNQPQHF	TGTGCCAGCAGCTTAGCCAGGGGGCGAAATCAGCCCCAGCATTTT
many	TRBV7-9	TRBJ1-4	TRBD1	CASSPGQGEREKLFF	TGTGCCAGCAGCCCAGGACAGGGGGAAAGAGAAAAACTGTTTTTT
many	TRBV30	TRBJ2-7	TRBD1	CAWIRTGVQYF	TGTGCCTGGATTCGAACAGGGGTGCAGTACTTC
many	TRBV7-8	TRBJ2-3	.	CASSLAGARTDTQYF	TGTGCCAGCAGCTTGGCAGGGGCCCGCACAGATACGCAGTATTTT
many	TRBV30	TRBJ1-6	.	CAWSGGNRYNSPLHF	TGTGCCTGGAGTGGGGGGAACCGATATAATTCACCCCTCCACTTT
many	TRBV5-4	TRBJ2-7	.	CASSPDPGRGYEQYF	TGTGCCAGCAGCCCCGACCCGGGCAGGGGTTACGAGCAGTACTTC
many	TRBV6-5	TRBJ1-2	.	CASSYFIQGTVGDYGYTF	TGTGCCAGCAGTTACTTCATACAGGGAACTGTTGGCGACTATGGCTACACCTTC
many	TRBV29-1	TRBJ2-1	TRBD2	CSVGGTSYNEQFF	TGCAGCGTTGGTGGGACTAGCTACAATGAGCAGTTCTTC
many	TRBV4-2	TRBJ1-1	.	CASSQVTAGSEAFF	TGTGCCAGCAGCCAAGTTACAGCTGGTTCTGAAGCTTTCTTT
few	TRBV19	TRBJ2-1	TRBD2	CASSVISSGADEQFF	TGTGCCAGTAGTGTCATCTCTAGCGGGGCAGATGAGCAGTTCTTC
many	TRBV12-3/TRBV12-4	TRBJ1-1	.	CASSLVGTNTEAFF	TGTGCCAGCAGTTTGGTAGGGACGAACACTGAAGCTTTCTTT
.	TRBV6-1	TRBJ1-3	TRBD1	CASRSETGGNTIYF	TGTGCCAGCAGGTCTGAGACAGGGGGAAACACCATATATTTT
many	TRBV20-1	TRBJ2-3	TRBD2	CSAPLLAGHTSTDTQYF	TGCAGTGCCCCCCTGCTAGCGGGCCACACTAGCACAGATACGCAGTATTTT
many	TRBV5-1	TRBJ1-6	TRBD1	CASSLTGDNSPLHF	TGCGCCAGCAGCTTGACAGGGGATAATTCACCCCTCCACTTT
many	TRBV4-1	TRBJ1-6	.	CASSRDPRANSPLHF	TGCGCCAGCAGCCGAGACCCCAGGGCTAATTCACCCCTCCACTTT
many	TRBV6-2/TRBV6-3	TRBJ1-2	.	CASSPGPRGGPLGYTF	TGTGCCAGCAGTCCCGGGCCCAGGGGAGGACCCCTGGGCTACACCTTC
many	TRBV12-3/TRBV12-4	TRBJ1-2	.	CASSLARQKGYTF	TGTGCCAGCAGTTTAGCGCGACAGAAGGGCTACACCTTC
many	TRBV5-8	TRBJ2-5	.	CASSLTETQYF	TGTGCCAGCAGCTTGACGGAGACCCAGTACTTC
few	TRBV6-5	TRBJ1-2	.	CASSHRFLRDNYCYTF	TGTGCCAGCAGTCACCGTTTTCTCCGTGACAACTATTGCTACACCTTC
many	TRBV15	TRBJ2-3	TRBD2	CATSTWEGLARTDTQYF	TGTGCCACCAGCACCTGGGAGGGACTAGCGCGCACAGATACGCAGTATTTT
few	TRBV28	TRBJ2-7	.	CASSLYSLGSYDQYF	TGTGCCAGCAGTTTATACTCCCTGGGGTCGTACGATCAGTACTTC
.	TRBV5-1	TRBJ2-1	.	CASSFGDMYADEQFF	TGCGCCAGCAGCTTTGGGGACATGTATGCCGATGAGCAGTTCTTC